What follows is one T cell receptor beta chain and its context. This CDR3 has 14 residues. CDR1 GTSNPN and CDR2 SVGIG come from the germline V gene (reference sequence). V trimming: 4 bases; J trimming: 4 bases; junction bases outside the gene matches: 6. This table comes from immunoSEQ multiplex PCR, and its TCRdb copy is limited to in-frame clones, with some not included. The table has some 120,000 clones, about 92% seen once. The data belong to a study of control samples from healthy donors and cancer patients. The sequence derives from a middle-aged man with head and neck cancer. The sample consisted of PBMCs. The V gene is TRBV30, the J gene TRBJ1-4, with 7 positions matching TRBD1. The CDR3 DNA is TGTGCCTGGAACCGGGACAGCCTTAATGAAAAACTGTTTTTT. Its protein product is CAWNRDSLNEKLFF.